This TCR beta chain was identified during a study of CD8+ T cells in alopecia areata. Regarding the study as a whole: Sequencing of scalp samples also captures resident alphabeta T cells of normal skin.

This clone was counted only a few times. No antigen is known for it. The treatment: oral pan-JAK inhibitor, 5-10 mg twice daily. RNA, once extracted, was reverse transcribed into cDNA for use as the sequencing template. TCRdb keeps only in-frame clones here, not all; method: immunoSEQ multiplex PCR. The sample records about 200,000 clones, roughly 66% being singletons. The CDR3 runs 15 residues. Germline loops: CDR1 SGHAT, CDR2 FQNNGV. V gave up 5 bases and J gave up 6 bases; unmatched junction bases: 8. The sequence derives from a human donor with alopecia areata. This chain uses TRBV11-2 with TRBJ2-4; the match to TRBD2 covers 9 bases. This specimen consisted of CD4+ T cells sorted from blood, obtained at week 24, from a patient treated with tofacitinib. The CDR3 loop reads CASSGRRGGTNIQYF. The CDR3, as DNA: TGTGCCAGCAGCGGACGGCGGGGGGGCACAAACATTCAGTACTTC.